This T cell receptor (beta chain) emerged from a study of human T cells and chemical hapten exposure. Library construction involved attaching unique molecular identifiers to individual cDNA molecules, which allowed quantitative, reproducible TCR counting. Per the original methods: Across samples, TCR counts had a median of about 92,000 and ranged from about 20,000 to 750,000. Each CDR3 protein is one row after TCRdb ran MiXCR on the 5' RACE reads. TCRdb, not the authors, supplied the V and J calls. The table records about 81,000 distinct CDR3 sequences, less than 9.5% of them present only once. Only a few counts were recorded for this clonotype. The authors' total RNA extraction used unfractionated whole blood. Germline V gene data show CDR1 as SGHTA and CDR2 as FQGNSA. V was clipped by 6 bases and J by 4 bases, with 11 bases between them. CDR3 length: 13 amino acids.

The rearrangement links TRBV7-2 to TRBJ2-3; maybe TRBD1 (6 bases). The source of this sequence is a male donor in good health. This chain's CDR3 is CASSRQDPDTQYF. Here the CDR3 DNA reads TGTGCCAGCAGTCGACAGGACCCAGATACGCAGTATTTT.